This T cell receptor beta chain was captured by sequencing in a study of blood T cell repertoires in COVID-19. Turning to the study itself: From the United States, Italy and Spain came samples of acute and convalescent COVID-19. PBMCs, B-cell-depleted T cells, or T cells provided the cDNA or gDNA that made up the material.

In the study's own analysis: Reference gene primer amplification gave nucleated cell count estimates. Some clones are missing from TCRdb's copy, which holds only in-frame ones; the method was immunoSEQ multiplex PCR. That table is the source of V, J and clone size, and D and trimming were worked out from the DNA. This sample carries some 320,000 clones, over 75% of them seen once, and the ten largest clones take just over 7%. With 8 bases removed from V and 4 bases from J, the gap between germline ends came to 10 bases. The length of the CDR3 is 11 residues. Per the germline V gene, CDR1 is DFQATT and CDR2 is SNEGSKA (reference sequence).

Sequencing was performed on peripheral blood. The rearrangement uses TRBV20-1 and TRBJ2-3; no reliable D call. The TCR originated in a human donor in a cohort sampled during active COVID-19. CDR3 nucleotides: TGCAGTATGCTAGAGTCAGATACGCAGTATTTT. This gives the protein CSMLESDTQYF.